The 17 T cell receptor beta chains listed next were all sequenced from one sample in a study of shared clonotypes between healthy human individuals. Libraries were prepared by immunoSEQ multiplex PCR; TCRdb keeps only in-frame clonotypes and omits some of them. The sample carries 730,000 or so clones, roughly 78% recorded once. Sequenced material: memory CD4+ T cells sorted from blood. Subset in this sample: CD45RA-negative fraction. Receptor source: a woman aged 25-40 years in good health.

The V call is TRBV19, the J call TRBJ2-2; TRBD1 might be the D (6 bases). V dropped 6 bases and J dropped 3 bases, with 8 bases sitting between them. CDR3 length equals 13 residues. Germline V gene lookup returns CDR1 LNHDA and CDR2 SQIVND (reference sequence). The CDR3 sequence: CASSRTDTGELFF. DNA for the CDR3: TGTGCCAGTAGCAGGACAGACACCGGGGAGCTGTTTTTT.

The chain joins TRBV11-3 to TRBJ2-7; 13 bases align to TRBD2. CDR3 length equals 15 residues. CDR1 and CDR2 (germline): SGHNT, YENEEA. Germline trimming cut 1 base from V and 6 bases from J; bases unmatched to any gene: 3. The CDR3 reads CASSLGTSGRAEQYF. CDR3 bases: TGTGCCAGCAGCTTAGGAACTAGCGGGAGGGCCGAGCAGTACTTC.

The rearrangement links TRBV28 to TRBJ1-1; D ambiguous. V lost 8 bases and J lost 7, with 17 bases in between. The CDR3 is made up of 13 amino acids. Germline V gene data show CDR1 as MDHEN and CDR2 as SYDVKM. The CDR3 DNA reads as TGTGCCAGCCTCCCAAGGCTGTGGGGTGAAGCTTTCTTT. Translated, it gives CASLPRLWGEAFF.

The chain has TRBV27 and TRBJ2-7; 8 bases match TRBD2. This CDR3 contains 15 residues. V shed 6 bases and J 4 bases; nucleotides not matched to a gene: 11. Germline values: CDR1 MNHEY, CDR2 SMNVEV (reference sequence). In nucleotides, the CDR3 is TGTGCCAGCAGAGCCGCTCCAGCGGGAGTGTACGAGCAGTACTTC. It is translated as CASRAAPAGVYEQYF.

The CDR3 bases are TGTGCCAGCAGCCCGGGTGGGGGGAGTCTCTGGAACACCATATATTTT. Translating it yields CASSPGGGSLWNTIYF. The J gene is TRBJ1-3, the V gene TRBV5-4, with D perhaps TRBD1 (5 bases). The length of the CDR3 is 16 residues. Germline V gives CDR1 SGHNT, CDR2 YYREEE (reference sequence). Trimming cost V 4 bases and J 7 bases, with 21 bases left between them.

This chain uses TRBV14 with TRBJ1-3, with a tentative D call TRBD1 (5 bases). CDR1 is SGHDN, CDR2 FVKESK, per germline. CDR3 length: 15 amino acids. V was cut by 5 bases and J by 7 bases, with 18 bases left in between. The CDR3 nucleotides read TGTGCCAGCAGCTCGGGGACTCCTTCCTGGAACACCATATATTTT. Its protein product is CASSSGTPSWNTIYF.

This clone showed up many times. The CDR3 DNA follows: TGCGCCAGCAGTGAGTCTCTGCGGGAGTCGTTCTTC. Translated: CASSESLRESFF. This chain links TRBV10-2 with TRBJ2-1; 7 nucleotides line up with TRBD2. V gave up 0 bases and J gave up 15 bases; unmatched junction bases: 5. CDR3 length equals 12 residues. Germline CDR1 and CDR2: WSHSY and SAAADI.

This clone showed up just a few times. V usage is TRBV28 and J usage is TRBJ2-4; TRBD2 matches 10 bases. There are 16 residues in the CDR3. CDR1 is MDHEN and CDR2 is SYDVKM in the germline V gene. After removal of 2 bases from V and 4 bases from J, the junction contained 5 bases not matched to a gene. As DNA, the CDR3 is TGTGCCAGCAGTTTAACGACTAGCGGGCAAAAAAACATTCAGTACTTC. Translation: CASSLTTSGQKNIQYF.

This sequence joins TRBV19 and TRBJ2-7, with 7 bases aligning to TRBD1. Trimming removed 4 bases from V and 3 bases from J; junction bases left unmatched: 9. Germline values: CDR1 LNHDA, CDR2 SQIVND (reference sequence). The CDR3 totals 15 residues. The CDR3 DNA sequence: TGTGCCAGTAGTACGTGGAAAGGGGGCGGCTACGAGCAGTACTTC. Encoded protein: CASSTWKGGGYEQYF.

This sequence joins TRBV6-5 and TRBJ1-1, with D uncertain. Germline V gene sequence: CDR1 MNHEY, CDR2 SVGAGI. This CDR3 is 12 amino acids long. Between the trimmed V and J ends, which lost 4 bases and 1 base, there was a span of 4 bases. The CDR3 is CASSSANTEAFF. The CDR3 DNA reads as TGTGCCAGCAGTTCGGCGAACACTGAAGCTTTCTTT.

V gene TRBV7-4 combines with J gene TRBJ2-1; TRBD2 might be the D (5 bases). The CDR3 loop spans 17 amino acids. CDR1 and CDR2 from the germline V gene are SGHVT and SQSDAQ. Trimming left V 6 bases short and J 6 bases short, with 24 bases between. The CDR3 here is CASRTQLPSFGGNEQFF. The CDR3 region has the DNA TGTGCCAGCAGAACCCAGTTGCCTAGCTTTGGCGGCAATGAGCAGTTCTTC. The full variable domain, with the rest looked up from reference TRBV7-4 and TRBJ2-1, is GAGVSQSPRYKVAKRGRDVALRCDSISGHVTLYWYRQTLGQGSEVLTYSQSDAQRDKSGRPSGRFSAERPERSVSTLKIQRTEQGDSAVYLCASRTQLPSFGGNEQFFGPGTRLTVL.

This clone was recorded once. The rearrangement links TRBV7-9 to TRBJ2-7, with D perhaps given as TRBD1 or TRBD2 (5 bases each). CDR3 size: 14 residues. The V gene lost 5 bases and the J gene lost 0 bases, with 11 bases spanning the gap. Germline CDR1 SEHNR, CDR2 FQNEAQ (reference sequence). For the CDR3, the DNA is TGTGCCAGCAGCCCCGGGACCATCTCCTACGAGCAGTACTTC. Translation: CASSPGTISYEQYF.

This clone has a handful of counts. This chain uses TRBV14 with TRBJ2-7; D possibly corresponds to TRBD2 (5 bases). The CDR3 has 14 amino acids. V gave up 1 base and J gave up 6 bases, with 13 bases separating them. Germline V gene lookup returns CDR1 SGHDN and CDR2 FVKESK. This chain's CDR3 is CASSQVRRAGEQYF. CDR3 nucleotides: TGTGCCAGCAGCCAAGTGCGCCGGGCGGGCGAGCAGTACTTC.

The chain uses TRBV10-3 and TRBJ1-3, with unresolved D. Germline lookup yields CDR1 ENHRY and CDR2 SYGVKD. The V end was cut by 8 bases, the J end by 0 bases, with 8 bases between. The CDR3 has 13 amino acids. The CDR3 here is CAIREGSGNTIYF. The CDR3 coding sequence is TGTGCCATCCGGGAGGGCTCTGGAAACACCATATATTTT.

The chain uses TRBV6-1 and TRBJ2-2; 7 positions match TRBD1. V trimming: 4 bases; J trimming: 7 bases; junction bases outside the gene matches: 6. The CDR3 totals 14 residues. Germline values: CDR1 MNHNS, CDR2 SASEGT. The CDR3 sequence is CASSGDSYGGELFF. In DNA, the CDR3 is TGTGCCAGCAGTGGGGACAGCTACGGCGGGGAGCTGTTTTTT.

The CDR3 spells CASSADSDRGTQYF. For the CDR3, the DNA is TGTGCCAGCAGCGCGGACAGTGACCGAGGGACCCAGTACTTC. The chain carries TRBV7-9 and TRBJ2-5, with D maybe TRBD1 (6 bases). The germline V gene encodes CDR1 SEHNR and CDR2 FQNEAQ (reference sequence). V lost 5 bases to trimming and J lost 7 bases, with 17 bases between them. The CDR3 length is 14 residues.

The chain recombines TRBV18 with TRBJ2-3; D ambiguous. The germline CDR1 and CDR2 sequences are KGHSH and LQKENI. This CDR3 region has 12 residues. V dropped 3 bases and J dropped 5 bases, with 6 bases sitting between them. The CDR3 nucleotides are TGTGCCAGCTCACCGTTTCAAGATACGCAGTATTTT. This gives the protein CASSPFQDTQYF.